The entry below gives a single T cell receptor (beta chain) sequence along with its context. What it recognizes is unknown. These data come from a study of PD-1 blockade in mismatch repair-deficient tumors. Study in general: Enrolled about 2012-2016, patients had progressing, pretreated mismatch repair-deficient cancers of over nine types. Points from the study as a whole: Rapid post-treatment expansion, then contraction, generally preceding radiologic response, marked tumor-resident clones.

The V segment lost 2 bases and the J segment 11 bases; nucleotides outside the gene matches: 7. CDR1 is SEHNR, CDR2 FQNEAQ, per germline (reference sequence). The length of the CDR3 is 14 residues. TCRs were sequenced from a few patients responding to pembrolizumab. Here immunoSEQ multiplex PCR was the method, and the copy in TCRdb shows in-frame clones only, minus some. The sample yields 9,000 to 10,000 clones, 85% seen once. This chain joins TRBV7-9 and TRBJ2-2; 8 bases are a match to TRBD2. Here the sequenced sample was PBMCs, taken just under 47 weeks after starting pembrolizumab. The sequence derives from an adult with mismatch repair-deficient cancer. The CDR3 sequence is CASSLSLAGGELFF. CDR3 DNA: TGTGCCAGCAGCTTAAGCCTAGCGGGCGGAGAGCTGTTTTTT.